This T cell receptor (beta chain) comes out of a study of Ad26.COV2.S vaccination and SARS-CoV-2 variants. Documented treatment: 15 to 20 received Ad26.COV2.S at low or high dose, single or two shots; about 5 received placebo; per-sample allocation not given. After the first vaccine or placebo injection, samples were drawn on day 63. This clone was observed once. Only in-frame clones appear in the TCRdb table, and some are missing; sequencing was by immunoSEQ multiplex PCR. The data show approximately 450,000 clones, 75% to 95% seen once. CDR1 LGHNA and CDR2 YSLEER come from the germline V gene. The ends were cut back, 1 base at V and 3 bases at J, with 7 bases in the middle. The CDR3 extends over 13 amino acids.

The chain has TRBV4-3 and TRBJ2-7; D is ambiguous. This TCR was sampled from a person aged 18-65 years who received the Ad26.COV2.S COVID-19 vaccine or a placebo. The sample here was peripheral blood, taken in a trial of Ad26.COV2.S vaccine versus placebo. The CDR3 loop reads CASSQALDYEQYF. CDR3 in DNA: TGCGCCAGCAGCCAAGCCCTGGACTACGAGCAGTACTTC.